This TCR beta chain emerged from a study of T-cell reconstitution after alpha-beta-depleted transplantation in children (dated by TCRdb to 2016 to 2017). Regarding the research as a whole: The study quantitatively tracked T-cell immune reconstitution after TCRalphabeta/CD19-depleted allogeneic hematopoietic cell transplantation in children using TCR repertoire profiling.

The protocol used for the library was PCR. The reads were generated on an Illumina HiSeq 2500. TCR library preparation used molecular barcoding, with unique molecular identifiers applied to normalize quantification of the TCRbeta repertoire. The public reads were run again by TCRdb, first through fastp at Q25 and then through MiXCR, and only productive beta chains were kept. CDR3 protein duplicates are merged, each entry listing the most common genes and DNA. This sample holds about 600,000 distinct CDR3 sequences; about an eighth were observed only once. Together, the top ten hold over 2% of the sample. The research as a whole found: Over the following months the frequencies of hyperexpanded clones went down, and after one year T-cell counts and TCRbeta diversity were mostly credited to newly produced T cells. In some patients, high TCRbeta diversity at day 60 was attributed to recipient T cells and intrathymic progenitors that had survived conditioning. About two months after transplant, the apparently early recovery of alphabetaT-cell counts reportedly depended on just several hundred clones that had expanded rapidly and came from non-depleted graft cells.

Interpreted using the paper, the treatment or condition label stands for: allogeneic hematopoietic cell transplantation with graft depleted of TCRalphabeta T cells and CD19 B cells. The transplant recipients were children given TCRalphabeta/CD19-depleted allogeneic hematopoietic cell grafts. This clonotype was detected only a few times. It has no known antigen specificity. Base qualities are missing; no much larger clone stands one base away. Source: PBMCs, mostly from graft donor cells, taken 360 days after TCRalphabeta/CD19-depleted stem cell transplant. The receptor was derived from a male patient aged 10-17 years who had a stem cell transplant for acute myeloid leukemia, so the T cells may come from the graft donor.

The CDR3 reads as follows: CASSEEGLWREDRYEQYF. The base sequence is TGTGCCAGCAGTGAGGAAGGGTTGTGGCGGGAGGATCGGTACGAGCAGTACTTC. The chain joins TRBV25-1 to TRBJ2-7; the junction holds 8 bases that match TRBD2. Reading the germline V gene gives CDR1 MGHDK and CDR2 SYGVNS. Germline trimming: 3 bases from V, 4 bases from J; junction bases outside gene matches: 17. The CDR3, cysteine through phenylalanine, is 18 amino acids long. Of the read, only the CDR3 DNA is kept; its 54 bases are in frame from base 1.